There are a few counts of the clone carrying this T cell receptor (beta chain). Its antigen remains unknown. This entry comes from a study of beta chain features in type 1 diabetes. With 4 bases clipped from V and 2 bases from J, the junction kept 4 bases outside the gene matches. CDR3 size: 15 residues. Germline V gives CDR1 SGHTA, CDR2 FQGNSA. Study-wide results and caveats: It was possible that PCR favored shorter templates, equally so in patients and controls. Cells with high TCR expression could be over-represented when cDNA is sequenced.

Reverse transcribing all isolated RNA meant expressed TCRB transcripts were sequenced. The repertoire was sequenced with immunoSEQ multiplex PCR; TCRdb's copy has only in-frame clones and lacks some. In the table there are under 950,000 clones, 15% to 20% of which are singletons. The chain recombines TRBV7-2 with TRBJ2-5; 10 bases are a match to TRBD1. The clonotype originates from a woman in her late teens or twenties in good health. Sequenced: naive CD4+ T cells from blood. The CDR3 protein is CASSSWTGGQETQYF. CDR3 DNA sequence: TGTGCCAGCAGCTCATGGACAGGGGGGCAAGAGACCCAGTACTTC.